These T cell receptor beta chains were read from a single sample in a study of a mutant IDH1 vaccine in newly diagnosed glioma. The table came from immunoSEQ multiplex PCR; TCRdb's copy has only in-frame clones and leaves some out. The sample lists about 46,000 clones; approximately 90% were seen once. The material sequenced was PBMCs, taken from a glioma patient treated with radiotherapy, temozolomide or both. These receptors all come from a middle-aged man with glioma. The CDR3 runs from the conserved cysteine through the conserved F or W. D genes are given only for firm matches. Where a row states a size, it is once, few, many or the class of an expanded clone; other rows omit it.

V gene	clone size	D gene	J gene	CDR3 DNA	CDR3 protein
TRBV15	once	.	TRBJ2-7	TGTGCCACCAGCAAGCTGGGCGGGACCTCCTACGAGCAGTACTTC	CATSKLGGTSYEQYF
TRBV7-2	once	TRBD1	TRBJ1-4	TGTGCCAGCAGCAAGGGACAGGGTTTCGGAAATGAAAAACTGTTTTTT	CASSKGQGFGNEKLFF
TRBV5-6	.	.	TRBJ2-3	TGTGCCAGCAGCTTGGGCGCGGACGGGAGCACAGATACGCAGTATTTT	CASSLGADGSTDTQYF
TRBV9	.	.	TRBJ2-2	TGTGCCAGCAGCGTAGTCAGCCTCACCGGGGAGCTGTTTTTT	CASSVVSLTGELFF
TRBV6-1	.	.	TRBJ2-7	TGTGCCAGCACTTTACACTACGAGCAGTACTTC	CASTLHYEQYF
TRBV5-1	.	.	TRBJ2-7	TGCGCCAGCAGCCCTACACTTTTCACCTACGAGCAGTACTTC	CASSPTLFTYEQYF
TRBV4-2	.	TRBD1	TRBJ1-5	TGTGCCAGCAGCCAAGGTGCGGGACAGGGAGGCAATCAGCCCCAGCATTTT	CASSQGAGQGGNQPQHF
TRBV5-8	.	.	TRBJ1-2	TGTGCCAGCAGCCCTTTCCTGGGGGTTAGGGGAACTGGCTACACCTTC	CASSPFLGVRGTGYTF
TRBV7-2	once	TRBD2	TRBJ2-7	TGTGCCAGCAGCGACCGACTAGCGGGAGACCGGTACTTC	CASSDRLAGDRYF
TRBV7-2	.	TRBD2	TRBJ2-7	TGTGCCAGCAGCTCGCCGGGACTAGCGGGGGAAGAGCAGTACTTC	CASSSPGLAGEEQYF
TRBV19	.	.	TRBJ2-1	TGTGCCAGTAGTATAGGGGCAACGGTCGGCAATGAGCAGTTCTTC	CASSIGATVGNEQFF
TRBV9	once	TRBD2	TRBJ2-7	TGTGCCAGCAGCGTAGGACGCGGACTAGCGGGTGTCGTTGAGCAGTACTTC	CASSVGRGLAGVVEQYF
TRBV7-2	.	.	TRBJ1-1	TGTGCCAGCAGCTCCTCCTCGTCGATGAACACTGAAGCTTTCTTT	CASSSSSSMNTEAFF
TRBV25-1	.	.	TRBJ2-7	TGTGCCAGCAGAGAAACCTACGAGCAGTACTTC	CASRETYEQYF
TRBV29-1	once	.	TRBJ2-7	TGCAGCGTCCTCCTGGGCGCCCGCTCCTACGAGCAGTACTTC	CSVLLGARSYEQYF
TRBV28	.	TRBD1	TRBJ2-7	TGTGCCAGCAGCGTACAGGGGTTCGGTTACGAGCAGTACTTC	CASSVQGFGYEQYF
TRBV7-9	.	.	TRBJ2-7	TGTGCCAGCAGCTTACAAGGGGGATCCTACGAGCAGTACTTC	CASSLQGGSYEQYF
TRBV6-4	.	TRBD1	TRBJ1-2	TGTGCCAGCAGTGACTCTTGGACAGGGGTCGGCGGCTACACCTTC	CASSDSWTGVGGYTF
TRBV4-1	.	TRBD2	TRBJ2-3	TGCGCCAGCAGCCAAGCGATCGGGACTAGCGGGAGCATCGGAGATACGCAGTATTTT	CASSQAIGTSGSIGDTQYF
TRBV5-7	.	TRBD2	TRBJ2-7	TGTGCCAGCTCTATCCGGGGGGGCCACGAGCAGTACTTC	CASSIRGGHEQYF
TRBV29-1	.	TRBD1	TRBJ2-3	TGCAGCGTTTTTCCCAGGACAGGGATCACAGATACGCAGTATTTT	CSVFPRTGITDTQYF
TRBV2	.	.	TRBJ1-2	TGTGCCAGCAGTGGATCGGTAGGGGACTATGGCTACACCTTC	CASSGSVGDYGYTF
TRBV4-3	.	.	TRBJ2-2	TGCGCCAGCAGCCAGAGCGCCGTCCTCCCCACCGGGGAGCTGTTTTTT	CASSQSAVLPTGELFF
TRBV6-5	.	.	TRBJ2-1	TGTGCCAGCAGTTACTCTCCGGGAATCTACAATGAGCAGTTCTTC	CASSYSPGIYNEQFF
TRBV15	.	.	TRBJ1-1	TGTGCCACCAGCAGAGATTTTCAGGGCGAAGCTTTCTTT	CATSRDFQGEAFF
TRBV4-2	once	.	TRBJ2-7	TGTGCCAGCAGCCAAGATCTGGGGAGCTCCTACGAGCAGTACTTC	CASSQDLGSSYEQYF
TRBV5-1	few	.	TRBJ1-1	TGCGCCAGCAGCTTGGAGGCAGACGGGAGCACTGAAGCTTTCTTT	CASSLEADGSTEAFF
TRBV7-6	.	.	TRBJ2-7	TGTGCCAGCAGCATTGGGGGGTCTCGCTACGAGCAGTACTTC	CASSIGGSRYEQYF
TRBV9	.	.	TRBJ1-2	TGTGCCAGCAGCGTACATTATACGGATTTTGGAGGTGATGGCTACACCTTC	CASSVHYTDFGGDGYTF
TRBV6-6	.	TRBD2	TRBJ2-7	TGTGCCAGCAGCCGACTAGCGGGAGGCTACGAGCAGTACTTC	CASSRLAGGYEQYF
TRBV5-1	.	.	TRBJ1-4	TGCGCCAGCAGCTTGGCCCGGGACCCCCGGAGGGAAAAACTGTTTTTT	CASSLARDPRREKLFF
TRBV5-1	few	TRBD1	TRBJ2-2	TGCGCCAGCAGCCAACGGACAGGGGCCACGAACACCGGGGAGCTGTTTTTT	CASSQRTGATNTGELFF
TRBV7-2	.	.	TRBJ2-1	TGTGCCAGCAGCCCCCCCGGGGTCCGATCCTACAATGAGCAGTTCTTC	CASSPPGVRSYNEQFF
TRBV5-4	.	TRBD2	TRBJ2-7	TGTGCCAGCAGCCCAGACTTAGCGGGAGCCTCCTACGAGCAGTACTTC	CASSPDLAGASYEQYF
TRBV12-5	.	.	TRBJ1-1	TGTGCTAGTGGTTTGGACAGGCCGAACACTGAAGCTTTCTTT	CASGLDRPNTEAFF
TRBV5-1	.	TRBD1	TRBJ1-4	TGCGCCAGCAGCCAGAATTCCGGGACAGGTTTAGAAAAACTGTTTTTT	CASSQNSGTGLEKLFF
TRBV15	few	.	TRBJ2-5	TGTGCCACCAGCAGAGCTAGCCGCGCCCAAGAGACCCAGTACTTC	CATSRASRAQETQYF
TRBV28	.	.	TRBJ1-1	TGTGCCAGCACTAGGGGACAAGAGAAAATGAACACTGAAGCTTTCTTT	CASTRGQEKMNTEAFF
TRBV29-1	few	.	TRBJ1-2	TGCAGCGTCACAACGACCGATAACTATGGCTACACCTTC	CSVTTTDNYGYTF
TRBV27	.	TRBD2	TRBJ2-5	TGTGCCAGCAGTATGACTAGCGGGAGGGAACAAGAGACCCAGTACTTC	CASSMTSGREQETQYF
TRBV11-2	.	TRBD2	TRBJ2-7	TGTGCCAGCAGCTTGCGGCGGGAGACCCACGAGCAGTACTTC	CASSLRRETHEQYF
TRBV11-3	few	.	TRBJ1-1	TGTGCCAGCAGCTTAGGGGTTGCAGGCGAGGCTTTCTTT	CASSLGVAGEAFF
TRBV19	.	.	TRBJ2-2	TGTGCCAGTAGGGGACTGGCGAACACCGGGGAGCTGTTTTTT	CASRGLANTGELFF
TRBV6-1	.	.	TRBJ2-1	TGTGCCAGAGTGGCCCGAGAGCAGTTCTTC	CARVAREQFF
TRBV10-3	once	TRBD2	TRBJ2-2	TGTGCCACCGCTAGCGGGAGTGCCACCGGGGAGCTGTTTTTT	CATASGSATGELFF
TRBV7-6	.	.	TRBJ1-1	TGTGCCAGCAGCTTAGCGATGAGGGGTAGGGACACTGAAGCTTTCTTT	CASSLAMRGRDTEAFF
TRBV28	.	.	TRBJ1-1	TGTGCCAGCAGTCCCCTCCGTTGGACCACACTGACTGAAGCTTTCTTT	CASSPLRWTTLTEAFF